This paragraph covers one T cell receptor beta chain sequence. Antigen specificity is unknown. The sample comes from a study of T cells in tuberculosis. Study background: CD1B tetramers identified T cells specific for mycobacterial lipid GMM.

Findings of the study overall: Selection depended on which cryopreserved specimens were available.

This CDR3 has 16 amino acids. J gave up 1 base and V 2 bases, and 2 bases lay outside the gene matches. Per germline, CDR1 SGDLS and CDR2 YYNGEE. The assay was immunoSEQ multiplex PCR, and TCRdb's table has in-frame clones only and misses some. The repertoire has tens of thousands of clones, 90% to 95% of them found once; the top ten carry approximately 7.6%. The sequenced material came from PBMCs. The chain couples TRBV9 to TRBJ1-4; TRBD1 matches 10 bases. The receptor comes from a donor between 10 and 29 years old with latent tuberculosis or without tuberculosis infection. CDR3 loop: CASSVDRGQTNEKLFF. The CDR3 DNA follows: TGTGCCAGCAGCGTCGACAGGGGGCAAACTAATGAAAAACTGTTTTTT.